This record covers a single TCR beta chain. This clonotype was observed a single time. Its target antigen remains unknown. No quality values exist for individual bases; no much larger clone is one base distant. Single-read evidence is weak. The record originates from a study of T-cell reconstitution after alpha-beta-depleted transplantation in children (dated by TCRdb to 2016 to 2018). Study-level background: T-cell immune reconstitution after TCRalphabeta/CD19-depleted allogeneic hematopoietic cell transplantation in children was quantitatively tracked in the study by means of TCR repertoire profiling.

The sample's treatment or condition label is to be understood as: allogeneic hematopoietic cell transplantation with graft depleted of TCRalphabeta T cells and CD19 B cells. The transplant recipients were children given TCRalphabeta/CD19-depleted allogeneic hematopoietic cell grafts. The library was generated by PCR. The run used an Illumina HiSeq 2500. Molecular barcoding was employed in the preparation of TCR libraries, with unique molecular identifiers being used to normalize TCRbeta repertoire quantification. The raw public data were reprocessed by TCRdb itself: fastp quality trimming at Q25, MiXCR clonotype calling, in-frame beta chains only. Merged by CDR3 protein, the rows form single entries marked with the most common genes and DNA. This sample has over 400,000 distinct CDR3 sequences in its table, and about 45% of those were observed once. The biggest ten clones account for 27% of the sample.

General findings and caveats noted by the study authors: The high TCRbeta diversity at day 60 in some patients was ascribed to recipient T cells and intrathymic progenitors that had survived conditioning. The apparently early recovery of alphabetaT-cell counts about two months after transplant reportedly depended on only several hundred rapidly expanded clones that came from non-depleted graft cells. Hyperexpanded clone frequencies declined over subsequent months; after one year, T-cell counts and TCRbeta diversity were mostly attributed to newly produced T cells.

This clonotype was sampled from a girl aged 2 to 10 with aplastic anemia, due to receive a stem cell transplant. The sequenced sample was PBMCs, obtained before TCRalphabeta/CD19-depleted stem cell transplant.

DNA sequence: TGTGCCAGCAGCTTGGAGGGGGCATGGACTGAAGCTTTCTTT. Its protein is CASSLEGAWTEAFF. The chain links TRBV5-5 with TRBJ1-1; 7 bases in the middle match TRBD1. Its CDR3 holds 14 amino acids, cysteine through phenylalanine. The sequence is cut down to CDR3 DNA, 42 bases in frame from base 1. The CDR1 and CDR2 encoded by the germline V gene (reference sequence) are SGHKS and YYEKEE. From V the trimming removes 0 bases and from J it removes 5 bases, while the gene matches leave 4 bases of the junction unaccounted for.